The sequence of this T cell receptor beta chain was determined in a study of T cell changes during pregnancy in multiple sclerosis. Germline lookup yields CDR1 SGHRS and CDR2 YFSETQ. This CDR3 region has 15 residues. The V and J ends lost 2 bases and 1 base, in that order; junction bases with no gene match: 3. The assay was immunoSEQ multiplex PCR, and TCRdb's table has in-frame clones only and misses some. The table shows about 55,000 clones, with about 87% occurring only once. This specimen was CD4+ T cells from peripheral blood mononuclear cells, taken in the first trimester of pregnancy. V and J are TRBV5-1 and TRBJ2-3, with 8 positions matching TRBD2. The receptor's source is a female donor with multiple sclerosis, enrolled in a pregnancy study. CDR3 nucleotides: TGCGCCAGCAGCTTCGGGACTAGGGGCACAGATACGCAGTATTTT. Translating gives CASSFGTRGTDTQYF.